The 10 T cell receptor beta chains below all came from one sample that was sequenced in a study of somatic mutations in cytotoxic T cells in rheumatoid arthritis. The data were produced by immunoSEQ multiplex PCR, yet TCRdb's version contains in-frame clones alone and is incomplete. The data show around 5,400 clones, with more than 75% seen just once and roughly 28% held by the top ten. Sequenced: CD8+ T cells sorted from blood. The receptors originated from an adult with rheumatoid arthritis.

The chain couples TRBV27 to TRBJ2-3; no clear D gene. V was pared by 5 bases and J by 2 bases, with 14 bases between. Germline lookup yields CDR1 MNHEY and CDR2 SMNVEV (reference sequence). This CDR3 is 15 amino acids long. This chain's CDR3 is CASSPPFMTTDTQYF. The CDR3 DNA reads TGTGCCAGCAGTCCCCCTTTTATGACCACAGATACGCAGTATTTT.

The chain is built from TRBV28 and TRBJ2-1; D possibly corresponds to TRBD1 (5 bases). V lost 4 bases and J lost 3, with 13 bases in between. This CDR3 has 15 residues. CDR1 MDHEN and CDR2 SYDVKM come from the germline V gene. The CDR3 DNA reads TGTGCCAGCAGTTCCTCGCAGGGTGGCTACAATGAGCAGTTCTTC. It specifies CASSSSQGGYNEQFF. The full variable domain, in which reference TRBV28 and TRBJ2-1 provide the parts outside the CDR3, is DVKVTQSSRYLVKRTGEKVFLECVQDMDHENMFWYRQDPGLGLRLIYFSYDVKMKEKGDIPEGYSVSREKKERFSLILESASTNQTSMYLCASSSSQGGYNEQFFGPGTRLTVL.

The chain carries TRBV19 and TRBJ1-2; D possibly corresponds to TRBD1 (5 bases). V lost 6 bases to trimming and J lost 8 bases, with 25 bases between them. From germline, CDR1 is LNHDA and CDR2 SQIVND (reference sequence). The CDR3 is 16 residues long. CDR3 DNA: TGTGCCAGTAGATCCCGACGGGGGACCTTCCCGGAAGGCTACACCTTC. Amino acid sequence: CASRSRRGTFPEGYTF.

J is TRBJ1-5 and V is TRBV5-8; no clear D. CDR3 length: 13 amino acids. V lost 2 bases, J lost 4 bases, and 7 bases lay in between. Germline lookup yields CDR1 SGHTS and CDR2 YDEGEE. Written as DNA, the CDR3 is TGTGCCAGCAGCTTCCCTGTGAATCAGCCCCAGCATTTT. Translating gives CASSFPVNQPQHF.

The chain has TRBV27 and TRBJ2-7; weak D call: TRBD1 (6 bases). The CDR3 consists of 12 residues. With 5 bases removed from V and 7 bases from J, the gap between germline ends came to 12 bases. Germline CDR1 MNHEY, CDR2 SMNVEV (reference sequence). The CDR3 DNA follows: TGTGCCAGCAGTGCCCCCCAGGGGGAGCAGTACTTC. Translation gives CASSAPQGEQYF.

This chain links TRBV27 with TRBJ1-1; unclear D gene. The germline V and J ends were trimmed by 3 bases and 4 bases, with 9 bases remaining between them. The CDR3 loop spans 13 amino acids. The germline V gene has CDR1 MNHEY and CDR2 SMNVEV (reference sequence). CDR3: CASSLVETTEAFF. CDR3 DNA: TGTGCCAGCAGTTTGGTCGAAACCACTGAAGCTTTCTTT.

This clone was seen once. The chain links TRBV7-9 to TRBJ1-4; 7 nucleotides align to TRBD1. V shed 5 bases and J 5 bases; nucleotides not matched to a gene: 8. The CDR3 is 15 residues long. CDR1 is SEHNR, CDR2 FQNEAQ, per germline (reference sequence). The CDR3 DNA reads TGTGCCAGCAGCCTAGGGCCAGGGGGGAATGAAAAACTGTTTTTT. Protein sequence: CASSLGPGGNEKLFF.

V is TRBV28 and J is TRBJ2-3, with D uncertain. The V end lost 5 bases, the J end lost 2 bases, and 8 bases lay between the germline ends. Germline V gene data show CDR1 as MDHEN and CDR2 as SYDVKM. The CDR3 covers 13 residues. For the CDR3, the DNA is TGTGCCAGCAGTCCCCGCACCACAGATACGCAGTATTTT. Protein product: CASSPRTTDTQYF.

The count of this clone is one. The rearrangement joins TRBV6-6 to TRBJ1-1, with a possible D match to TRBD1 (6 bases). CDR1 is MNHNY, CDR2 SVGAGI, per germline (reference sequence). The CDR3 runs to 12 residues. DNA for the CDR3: TGTGCGACTGGCGGGGGGCGATACGAAGCTTTCTTT. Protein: CATGGGRYEAFF.

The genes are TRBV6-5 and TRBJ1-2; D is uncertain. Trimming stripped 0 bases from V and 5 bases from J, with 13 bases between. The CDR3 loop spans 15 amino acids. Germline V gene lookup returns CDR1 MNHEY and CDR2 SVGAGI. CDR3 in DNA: TGTGCCAGCAGTTACTCGACGGCAGCACCATATGGCTACACCTTC. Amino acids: CASSYSTAAPYGYTF.